This TCR beta chain stems from a study of T cells in Graves' hyperthyroidism and ophthalmopathy. TCR beta CDR3 sequences were amplified from RNA transcripts. The HTBI set primed first-round TCR CDR3 RT-PCR. TCRdb recomputed calls from the multiplex PCR reads with MiXCR, one row per CDR3 protein. The repertoire holds a few hundred thousand distinct CDR3 sequences, with 11% to 15% as singletons. This clonotype has at least ten counts. V was shortened by 4 bases and J by 6 bases, with 16 bases between the two germline ends. Germline V gene data show CDR1 as DFQATT and CDR2 as SNEGSKA (reference sequence). The CDR3 spans 13 residues.

The chain recombines TRBV20-1 with TRBJ2-7; possibly TRBD1 for D (5 bases). Sequenced input: blood. The receptor was derived from a woman aged 40 to 50 with Graves' hyperthyroidism. CDR3 region: CSATQAWTIEQYF. CDR3 in DNA: TGCAGTGCTACACAGGCTTGGACAATCGAGCAGTACTTC.